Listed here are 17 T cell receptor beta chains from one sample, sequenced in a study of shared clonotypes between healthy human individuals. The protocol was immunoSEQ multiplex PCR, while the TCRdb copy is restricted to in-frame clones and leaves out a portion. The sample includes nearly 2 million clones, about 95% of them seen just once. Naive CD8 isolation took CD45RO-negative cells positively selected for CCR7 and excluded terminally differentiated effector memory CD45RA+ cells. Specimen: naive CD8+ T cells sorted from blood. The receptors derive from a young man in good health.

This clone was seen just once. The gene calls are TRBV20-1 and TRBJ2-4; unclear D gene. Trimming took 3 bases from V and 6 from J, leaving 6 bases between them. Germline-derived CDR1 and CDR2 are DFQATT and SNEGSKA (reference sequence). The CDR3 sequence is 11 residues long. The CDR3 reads CSASTGNIQYF. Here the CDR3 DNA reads TGCAGTGCTAGCACGGGAAACATTCAGTACTTC.

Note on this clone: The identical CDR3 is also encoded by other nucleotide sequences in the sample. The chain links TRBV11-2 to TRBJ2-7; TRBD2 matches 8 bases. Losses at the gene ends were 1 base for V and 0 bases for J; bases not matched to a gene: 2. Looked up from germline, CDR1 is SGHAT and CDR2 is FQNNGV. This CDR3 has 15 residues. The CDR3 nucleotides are TGTGCCAGCAGCTTAGCGGCGGGAGGCTCCTACGAGCAGTACTTC. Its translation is CASSLAAGGSYEQYF.

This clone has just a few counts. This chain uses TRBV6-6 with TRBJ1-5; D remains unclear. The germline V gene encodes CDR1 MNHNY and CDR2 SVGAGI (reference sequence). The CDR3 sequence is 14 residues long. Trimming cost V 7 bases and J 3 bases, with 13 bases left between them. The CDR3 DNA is TGTGCCAGCACCCAGGACGGTAACAATCAGCCCCAGCATTTT. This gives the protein CASTQDGNNQPQHF.

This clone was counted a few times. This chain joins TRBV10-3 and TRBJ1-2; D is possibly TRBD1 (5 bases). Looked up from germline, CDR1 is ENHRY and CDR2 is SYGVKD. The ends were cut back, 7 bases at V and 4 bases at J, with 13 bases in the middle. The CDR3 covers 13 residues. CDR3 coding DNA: TGTGCCATCACCTCCGGCAGGGTCTATGGCTACACCTTC. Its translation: CAITSGRVYGYTF.

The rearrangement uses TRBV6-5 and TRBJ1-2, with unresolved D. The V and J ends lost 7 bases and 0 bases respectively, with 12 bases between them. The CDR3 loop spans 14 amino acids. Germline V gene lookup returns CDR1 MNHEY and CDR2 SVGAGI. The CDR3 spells CASKGTPANYGYTF. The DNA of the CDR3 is TGTGCCAGCAAGGGCACACCAGCTAACTATGGCTACACCTTC.

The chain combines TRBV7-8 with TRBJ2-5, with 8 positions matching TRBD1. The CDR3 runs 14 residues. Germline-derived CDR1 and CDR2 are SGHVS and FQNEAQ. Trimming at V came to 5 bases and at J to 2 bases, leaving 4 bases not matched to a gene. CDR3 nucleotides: TGTGCCAGCAGCCCCGGGACAGGACAAGAGACCCAGTACTTC. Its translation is CASSPGTGQETQYF.

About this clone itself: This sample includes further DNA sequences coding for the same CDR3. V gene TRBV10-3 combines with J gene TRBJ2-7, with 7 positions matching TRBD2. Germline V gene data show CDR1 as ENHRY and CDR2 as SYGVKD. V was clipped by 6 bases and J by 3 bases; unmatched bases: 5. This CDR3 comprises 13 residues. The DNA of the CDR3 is TGTGCCATCAGCGTGGGGGGGGGCTACGAGCAGTACTTC. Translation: CAISVGGGYEQYF.

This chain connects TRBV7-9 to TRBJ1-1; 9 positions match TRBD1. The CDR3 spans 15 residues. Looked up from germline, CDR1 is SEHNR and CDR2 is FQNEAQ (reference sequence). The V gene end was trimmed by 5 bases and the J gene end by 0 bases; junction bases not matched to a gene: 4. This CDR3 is CASSMGQGMNTEAFF. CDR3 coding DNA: TGTGCCAGCAGCATGGGACAGGGTATGAACACTGAAGCTTTCTTT.

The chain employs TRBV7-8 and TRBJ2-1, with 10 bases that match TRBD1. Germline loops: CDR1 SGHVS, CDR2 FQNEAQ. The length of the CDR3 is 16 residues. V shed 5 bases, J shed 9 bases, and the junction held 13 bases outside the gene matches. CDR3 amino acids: CASSQPADRGRGEQFF. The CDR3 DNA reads TGTGCCAGCAGCCAACCAGCGGACAGGGGGAGGGGTGAGCAGTTCTTC.

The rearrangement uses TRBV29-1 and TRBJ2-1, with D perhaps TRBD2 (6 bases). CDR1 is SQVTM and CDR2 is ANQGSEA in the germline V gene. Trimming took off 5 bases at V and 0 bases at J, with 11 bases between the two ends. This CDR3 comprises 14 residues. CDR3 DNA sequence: TGCAGCGTTTTGCGGGACCGCTCCTACAATGAGCAGTTCTTC. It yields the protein CSVLRDRSYNEQFF.

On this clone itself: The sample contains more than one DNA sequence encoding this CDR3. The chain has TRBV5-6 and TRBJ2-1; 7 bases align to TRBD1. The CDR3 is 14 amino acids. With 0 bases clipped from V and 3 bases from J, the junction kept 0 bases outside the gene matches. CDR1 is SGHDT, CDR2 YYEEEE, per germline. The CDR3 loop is CASSLGDSYNEQFF. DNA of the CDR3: TGTGCCAGCAGCTTGGGGGACAGCTACAATGAGCAGTTCTTC.

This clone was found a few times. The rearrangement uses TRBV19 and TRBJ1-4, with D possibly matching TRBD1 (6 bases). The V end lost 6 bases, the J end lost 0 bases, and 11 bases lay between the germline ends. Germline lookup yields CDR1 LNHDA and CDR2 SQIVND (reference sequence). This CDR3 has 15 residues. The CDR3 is CASRATGSTNEKLFF. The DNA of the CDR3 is TGTGCCAGTAGAGCTACAGGGTCAACTAATGAAAAACTGTTTTTT.

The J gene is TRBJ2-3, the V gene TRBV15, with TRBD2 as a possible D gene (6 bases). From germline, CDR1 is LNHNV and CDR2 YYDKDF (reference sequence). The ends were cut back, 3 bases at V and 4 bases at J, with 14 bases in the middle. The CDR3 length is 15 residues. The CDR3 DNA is TGTGCCACCAGCAGGGGACTTTTTCACCCAGATACGCAGTATTTT. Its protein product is CATSRGLFHPDTQYF. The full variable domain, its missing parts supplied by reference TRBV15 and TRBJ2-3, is DAMVIQNPRYQVTQFGKPVTLSCSQTLNHNVMYWYQQKSSQAPKLLFHYYDKDFNNEADTPDNFQSRRPNTSFCFLDIRSPGLGDTAMYLCATSRGLFHPDTQYFGPGTRLTVL.

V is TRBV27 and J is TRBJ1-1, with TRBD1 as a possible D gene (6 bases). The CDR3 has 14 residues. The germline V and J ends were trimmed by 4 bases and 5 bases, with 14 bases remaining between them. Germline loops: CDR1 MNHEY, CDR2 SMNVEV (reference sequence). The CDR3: CASSYQGSRTEAFF. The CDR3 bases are TGTGCCAGCAGTTACCAGGGGAGTCGGACTGAAGCTTTCTTT.

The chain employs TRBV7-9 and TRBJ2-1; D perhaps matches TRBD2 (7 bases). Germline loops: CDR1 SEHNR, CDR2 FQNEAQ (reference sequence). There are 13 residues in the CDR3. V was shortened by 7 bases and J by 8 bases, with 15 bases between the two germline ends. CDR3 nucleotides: TGTGCCAGCACCCCGGAGGGGGGGGATGAGCAGTTCTTC. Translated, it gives CASTPEGGDEQFF.

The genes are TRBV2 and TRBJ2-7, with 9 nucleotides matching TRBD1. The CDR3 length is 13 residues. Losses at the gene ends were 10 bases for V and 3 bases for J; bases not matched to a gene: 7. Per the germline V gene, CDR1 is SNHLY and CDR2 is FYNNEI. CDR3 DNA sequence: TGTGCCACCGCCGGGACAGGGTACTACGAGCAGTACTTC. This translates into CATAGTGYYEQYF.

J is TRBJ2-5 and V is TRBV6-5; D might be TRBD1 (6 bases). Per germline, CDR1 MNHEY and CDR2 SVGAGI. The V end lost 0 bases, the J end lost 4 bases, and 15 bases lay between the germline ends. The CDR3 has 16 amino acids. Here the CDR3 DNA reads TGTGCCAGCAGTTACTCCCCACAGGGTGGAGGAGAGACCCAGTACTTC. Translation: CASSYSPQGGGETQYF.